This T cell receptor beta chain was recorded in a study of CD8 T cells in ankylosing spondylitis. With 2 bases removed from V and 5 bases from J, the gap between germline ends came to 13 bases. The CDR3 runs 14 residues. The germline gives CDR1 LGHNA, CDR2 YNFKEQ. This clonotype has only a few counts. Its antigen remains unidentified. Making use of molecular barcodes, quantitative 5'-RACE generated TCR beta libraries. TCRdb re-called the 5' RACE reads with MiXCR, one entry per CDR3 protein. The sample contains 390,000 or so distinct CDR3 sequences, around 24% of which appear only once. Findings and caveats of the study: The authors found the disease-linked clones to be CD8+ and relatively rare in peripheral blood. Within ankylosing spondylitis blood, a TCR beta motif made up of eight highly homologous variants appeared to be characteristic. In the blood and synovial fluid of reactive arthritis, some motif variants had been previously reported. Matched synovial fluid from ankylosing spondylitis patients was reported to be enriched for disease-linked clones.

The chain has TRBV4-2 and TRBJ2-7; D is perhaps TRBD2 (5 bases). Sequencing was carried out using blood, either unsorted or a sorted T cell fraction (not recorded which). The receptor was isolated from a male donor with ankylosing spondylitis. The CDR3 DNA reads as TGTGCCAGCAGCCAAATCGCTAGCAGCCACGAGCAGTACTTC. Protein: CASSQIASSHEQYF.